This TCR beta chain was sequenced for a study of blood T cell repertoires in COVID-19. Study-wide background: T cells, B-cell-depleted T cells, or PBMCs supplied cDNA or gDNA.

The protocol was immunoSEQ multiplex PCR, while the TCRdb copy is restricted to in-frame clones and leaves out a portion. The sample holds fewer than 200,000 clones, about 88% seen once. Germline lookup yields CDR1 MNHNY and CDR2 SVGAGI (reference sequence). Germline trimming cut 5 bases from V and 5 bases from J; bases unmatched to any gene: 5. The CDR3 consists of 13 residues. Sequencing input: peripheral blood. The clonotype was recovered from a woman aged 55-70 years with COVID-19, enrolled during active disease. The chain links TRBV6-6 to TRBJ2-5; TRBD2 agrees at 7 bases. As DNA, the CDR3 is TGTGCCAGCAGTCTGTATAGCGGGGAGACCCAGTACTTC. Translation: CASSLYSGETQYF.